Included here is one T cell receptor beta chain sequence, with context. Its cognate antigen is unknown. Germline values: CDR1 SGHKS, CDR2 YYEKEE (reference sequence). V lost 7 bases to trimming and J lost 2 bases, with 13 bases between them. CDR3 size: 13 residues. Sequencing was performed with immunoSEQ multiplex PCR; in TCRdb, only in-frame clones are kept and a portion is missing. The table records about 260,000 clones, about 90% of them present only once. The data derive from a study of cytomegalovirus exposure and HLA in healthy donors. Findings and limits, study-wide: Rarity characterized most TCR sequences, yet some public TCRs appeared in many donors. High specificity and sensitivity for cytomegalovirus status were reported for the classifier.

Sequencing was carried out using PBMCs. The chain has TRBV5-5 and TRBJ2-7; unclear D gene. The source is a woman between 25 and 40 years old in good health and CMV-seronegative. The CDR3 nucleotides are TGTGCCAGCTTTGTACAGCCAACCTACGAGCAGTACTTC. Translating gives CASFVQPTYEQYF.